Shown below are 27 T cell receptor beta chains from a single sample sequenced in a study of T-cell reconstitution after alpha-beta-depleted transplantation in children. These receptors are not linked to any known antigen. Study results and caveats: From newly produced T cells came most of the T-cell counts and diversity one year after transplant.

TCRbeta library construction was performed incorporating unique molecular identifiers. TCRdb re-called the PCR reads with MiXCR, one entry per CDR3 protein. The repertoire has about 290,000 distinct CDR3 sequences, over 7.5% of them found once; the top ten carry approximately 8.6%. This specimen was peripheral blood, taken 360 days after TCRalphabeta/CD19-depleted stem cell transplant. The receptors were sampled from a female patient under 10 years old who had a stem cell transplant for Fanconi anemia, so the T cells may come from the graft donor.

The table lists this clonotype with a few counts. The chain links TRBV12-3 or TRBV12-4 to TRBJ2-2, with D possibly matching TRBD2 (6 bases). This CDR3 region has 16 residues. Between the trimmed V and J ends, which lost 4 bases and 3 bases, there was a span of 15 bases. The CDR3 reads CASSSYGGLHTGELFF. CDR3 sequence (DNA): TGTGCCAGCAGTTCCTACGGGGGACTGCACACCGGGGAGCTGTTTTTT.

This clonotype has more than one count but fewer than ten. The chain has TRBV14 and TRBJ2-7; TRBD1 or TRBD2 may be the D gene (5 bases each). The CDR3 is made up of 13 amino acids. Germline CDR1 SGHDN, CDR2 FVKESK. Trimming took off 1 base at V and 12 bases at J, with 16 bases between the two ends. The CDR3 DNA sequence: TGTGCCAGCAGCCAAGGGAGGCAGGGCCGGGGGTACTTC. Encoded protein: CASSQGRQGRGYF.

This clonotype has at least ten counts. J is TRBJ2-2 and V is TRBV5-1, with D uncertain. This CDR3 region has 14 residues. Germline CDR1 is SGHRS and CDR2 is YFSETQ. Trimming stripped 3 bases from V and 0 bases from J, with 6 bases between. In DNA form, the CDR3 reads TGCGCCAGCAGCTCCCTCCCGAACACCGGGGAGCTGTTTTTT. This gives the protein CASSSLPNTGELFF. Filled out from reference TRBV5-1 and TRBJ2-2, the complete variable domain reads KAGVTQTPRYLIKTRGQQVTLSCSPISGHRSVSWYQQTPGQGLQFLFEYFSETQRNKGNFPGRFSGRQFSNSRSEMNVSTLELGDSALYLCASSSLPNTGELFFGEGSRLTVL.

The chain carries TRBV6-5 and TRBJ1-5; D not resolved. The V gene lost 2 bases and the J gene lost 3 bases, with 14 bases spanning the gap. This CDR3 spans 16 amino acids. Germline lookup yields CDR1 MNHEY and CDR2 SVGAGI. The CDR3 loop is CASSYEGSPINQPQHF. CDR3 DNA sequence: TGTGCCAGCAGTTACGAGGGCAGCCCAATCAATCAGCCCCAGCATTTT.

The gene calls are TRBV11-3 and TRBJ2-3; either TRBD1 or TRBD2 may fit D (5 bases each). The CDR3 has 14 residues. V was cut by 5 bases and J by 2 bases, with 11 bases left in between. CDR1 and CDR2 from the germline V gene are SGHNT and YENEEA. The CDR3 loop is CASSPGRLTDTQYF. The DNA of the CDR3 is TGTGCCAGCAGCCCGGGACGTCTCACAGATACGCAGTATTTT.

This clonotype was counted at least ten times. The gene calls are TRBV9 and TRBJ1-2; D ambiguous. The V gene's germline CDR1 is SGDLS and CDR2 YYNGEE. Trimming cost V 5 bases and J 4 bases, with 18 bases left between them. CDR3 length: 15 amino acids. CDR3 residues: CASSPTPTLFYGYTF. The CDR3 DNA reads TGTGCCAGCAGTCCTACTCCGACTCTTTTCTATGGCTACACCTTC.

This clonotype was seen only a few times. J is TRBJ2-7 and V is TRBV28, with 14 positions matching TRBD2. Germline V CDR1 and CDR2: MDHEN, SYDVKM. The J segment lost 7 bases and the V segment lost 4 bases, leaving 6 bases of the junction unmatched. The CDR3 spans 15 residues. The CDR3 loop is CASSSGLAGVREQYF. The DNA of the CDR3 is TGTGCCAGCAGTTCGGGACTAGCGGGAGTAAGGGAGCAGTACTTC.

This clonotype was seen many times. At one boundary the junction diverges from the germline segment, which might be a read error. V gene TRBV5-1 combines with J gene TRBJ2-1; perhaps TRBD2 as D (6 bases). The germline V gene has CDR1 SGHRS and CDR2 YFSETQ. This CDR3 region has 13 residues. The chain's CDR3 is CASSLGLHNEQFF. The CDR3 DNA reads TGTGCCAGCAGCCTGGGACTGCATAATGAGCAGTTCTTC.

CDR3 region: CASSQMGGETQYF. The DNA for the CDR3 is TGTGCCAGCAGCCAAATGGGGGGAGAGACCCAGTACTTC. V usage is TRBV14 and J usage is TRBJ2-5; possibly TRBD2 for D (6 bases). The germline gives CDR1 SGHDN, CDR2 FVKESK. Between the trimmed V and J ends, which lost 2 bases and 4 bases, there was a span of 8 bases. The CDR3 is 13 residues long.

This clonotype was seen many times. This chain connects TRBV7-8 to TRBJ1-6; D is possibly TRBD1 (6 bases). The V and J ends lost 1 base and 10 bases respectively, with 8 bases between them. The CDR3 spans 13 residues. CDR1 is SGHVS and CDR2 is FQNEAQ in the germline V gene. CDR3 sequence: CASSLEGESPLHF. Written as DNA, the CDR3 is TGTGCCAGCAGCTTAGAGGGGGAATCACCCCTCCACTTT. The variable domain in full, completed from reference TRBV7-8 and TRBJ1-6, reads GAGVSQSPRYKVAKRGQDVALRCDPISGHVSLFWYQQALGQGPEFLTYFQNEAQLDKSGLPSDRFFAERPEGSVSTLKIQRTQQEDSAVYLCASSLEGESPLHFGNGTRLTVT.

J is TRBJ1-1 and V is TRBV7-9; no definite D call. V was clipped by 5 bases and J by 1 base, with 11 bases between them. The CDR3 covers 14 residues. Germline CDR1 and CDR2: SEHNR and FQNEAQ (reference sequence). CDR3 DNA: TGTGCCAGCAGCGTCCCGCCTTCGAACACTGAAGCTTTCTTT. As protein: CASSVPPSNTEAFF.

This clonotype occurred many times. The chain uses TRBV5-6 and TRBJ1-2, with unresolved D. Germline CDR1 SGHDT, CDR2 YYEEEE. The CDR3 is 13 residues long. Deletions cut 1 base from V and 1 base from J, with 5 bases between. The CDR3 DNA reads TGTGCCAGCAGCTTGACGGATAACTATGGCTACACCTTC. As protein: CASSLTDNYGYTF. Full variable domain (missing parts from reference TRBV5-6 and TRBJ1-2): DAGVTQSPTHLIKTRGQQVTLRCSPKSGHDTVSWYQQALGQGPQFIFQYYEEEERQRGNFPDRFSGHQFPNYSSELNVNALLLGDSALYLCASSLTDNYGYTFGSGTRLTVV.

This clonotype was counted a few times. The chain uses TRBV7-9 and TRBJ1-4, with D possibly being TRBD1 (6 bases). V shed 3 bases and J shed 10 bases, with 15 bases lying between them. Looked up from germline, CDR1 is SEHNR and CDR2 is FQNEAQ (reference sequence). The CDR3 is made up of 14 amino acids. In DNA form, the CDR3 reads TGTGCCAGCAGCTTGGTGGACAGCGGGGGAAAACTGTTTTTT. Its translation: CASSLVDSGGKLFF.

This chain uses TRBV4-2 with TRBJ1-2; TRBD1 aligns across 7 bases. The CDR3 sequence is 14 residues long. Germline V gives CDR1 LGHNA, CDR2 YNFKEQ. Trimming removed 1 base from V and 4 bases from J; junction bases left unmatched: 3. This CDR3 reads CASSQGTGPYGYTF. The CDR3 nucleotides read TGTGCCAGCAGCCAAGGGACAGGCCCCTATGGCTACACCTTC.

In its sample, this clonotype was seen many times. This rearrangement joins TRBV7-3 to TRBJ1-1; D perhaps matches TRBD1 (6 bases). CDR3 size: 15 residues. The germline CDR1 and CDR2 sequences are SGHTA and FQGTGA. V lost 5 bases and J lost 7, with 20 bases in between. The CDR3 sequence: CASSILRWGLGEAFF. CDR3 nucleotide sequence: TGTGCCAGCAGCATCTTGAGGTGGGGGCTGGGTGAAGCTTTCTTT.

The J gene is TRBJ2-7, the V gene TRBV6-1; TRBD2 matches 7 bases. Looked up from germline, CDR1 is MNHNS and CDR2 is SASEGT. This CDR3 comprises 15 residues. The V and J ends lost 6 bases and 4 bases, in that order; junction bases with no gene match: 12. The CDR3 DNA sequence: TGTGCCAGCAGGACGACGGGGGGTTCGATGTACGAGCAGTACTTC. It is translated as CASRTTGGSMYEQYF.

There are a few counts of this clonotype. The rearrangement joins TRBV4-3 to TRBJ2-1; the D gene is possibly TRBD2 (7 bases). Germline V gives CDR1 LGHNA, CDR2 YSLEER. Trimming took 1 base from V and 7 from J, leaving 14 bases between them. The CDR3 runs 15 residues. CDR3 amino acids: CASSQVRGPGNEQFF. DNA for the CDR3: TGCGCCAGCAGCCAAGTGCGGGGGCCCGGGAATGAGCAGTTCTTC.

This chain links TRBV20-1 with TRBJ2-3; D is possibly TRBD1 (5 bases). Germline loops: CDR1 DFQATT, CDR2 SNEGSKA (reference sequence). V lost 6 bases, J lost 1 base, and 17 bases lay in between. The CDR3 covers 15 residues. CDR3 region: CSAEAQGHGTDTQYF. In DNA, the CDR3 is TGCAGTGCGGAAGCTCAGGGCCATGGCACAGATACGCAGTATTTT.

The gene calls are TRBV6-2 or TRBV6-3 and TRBJ2-1, with 9 bases identical to TRBD1. The CDR3 is 19 residues long. The J segment lost 5 bases and the V segment lost 7 bases, leaving 21 bases of the junction unmatched. CDR1 is MNHEY, CDR2 SVGEGT, per germline. The CDR3 loop is CASTLSIRPGQGTHNEQFF. The CDR3, as DNA: TGTGCCAGCACCCTCTCAATACGCCCGGGACAGGGAACCCACAATGAGCAGTTCTTC.

This clonotype has ten or more counts. The chain carries TRBV5-1 and TRBJ2-1; D gene ambiguous. CDR1 and CDR2 (germline): SGHRS, YFSETQ. This CDR3 is built from 16 residues. V lost 0 bases to trimming and J lost 4 bases, with 14 bases between them. CDR3 sequence reads: CASSLVIARIYNEQFF. Written as DNA, the CDR3 is TGCGCCAGCAGCTTGGTGATAGCCCGAATTTACAATGAGCAGTTCTTC.

This clonotype showed up many times. This chain uses TRBV12-3 or TRBV12-4 with TRBJ2-2; 7 bases align to TRBD1. The junction had 4 bases not matched to a gene; V was cut back by 5 bases and J by 4 bases. The length of the CDR3 is 14 residues. This chain's CDR3 is CASSPTGFTGELFF. Written as DNA, the CDR3 is TGTGCCAGCAGTCCGACAGGGTTCACCGGGGAGCTGTTTTTT.

In its sample, this clonotype was seen many times. The V call is TRBV20-1, the J call TRBJ2-7, with 10 bases that match TRBD1. V shed 3 bases, J shed 4 bases, and the junction held 9 bases outside the gene matches. Germline CDR1 and CDR2: DFQATT and SNEGSKA (reference sequence). The CDR3 has 15 amino acids. CDR3 nucleotide sequence: TGCAGTGCTAGGGTCCGGGACAGGGGTTCGTACGAGCAGTACTTC. Amino acids: CSARVRDRGSYEQYF.

This chain links TRBV11-2 with TRBJ1-3, with 8 bases fitting TRBD1. Germline V gives CDR1 SGHAT, CDR2 FQNNGV. The CDR3 is 17 residues long. V lost 2 bases and J lost 2; bases outside the gene matches: 8. CDR3 coding DNA: TGTGCCAGCAGCTTATGGGGACCGGGACAGGCTGGAAACACCATATATTTT. This encodes CASSLWGPGQAGNTIYF.

This chain uses TRBV7-3 with TRBJ1-1; D unresolved. CDR1 is SGHTA, CDR2 FQGTGA, per germline. The CDR3 has 16 residues. V was cut by 2 bases and J by 5 bases, with 18 bases left in between. CDR3 nucleotide sequence: TGTGCCAGCAGCTTATTGGGCCCACCAGGATGGACTGAAGCTTTCTTT. Amino acid sequence: CASSLLGPPGWTEAFF.

This clonotype occurred a few times. This rearrangement joins TRBV6-5 to TRBJ2-3, with D perhaps TRBD2 (5 bases). This CDR3 region has 15 residues. V lost 2 bases to trimming and J lost 2 bases, with 11 bases between them. Germline CDR1 and CDR2: MNHEY and SVGAGI. CDR3 sequence: CASSYGDGNTDTQYF. The CDR3 DNA is TGTGCCAGCAGTTACGGTGACGGGAACACAGATACGCAGTATTTT.

The sample holds many counts of this clonotype. This chain uses TRBV27 with TRBJ2-3, with D maybe TRBD1 (5 bases). The germline V gene has CDR1 MNHEY and CDR2 SMNVEV (reference sequence). This CDR3 comprises 11 residues. Trimming took 7 bases from V and 6 from J, leaving 8 bases between them. CDR3 sequence: CASIWGDTQYF. The CDR3 nucleotides read TGTGCCAGCATCTGGGGCGATACGCAGTATTTT.

This clonotype was picked up many times. The V call is TRBV7-2, the J call TRBJ1-5; the D gene is possibly TRBD1 (6 bases). Germline-derived CDR1 and CDR2 are SGHTA and FQGNSA. The CDR3 totals 14 residues. V was clipped by 5 bases and J by 3 bases, with 11 bases between them. CDR3 DNA: TGTGCCAGCAGCAAAAGGACAGACAATCAGCCCCAGCATTTT. This gives the protein CASSKRTDNQPQHF.